This entry describes one T cell receptor (beta chain). This sample stems from a study of blood T cells in healthy people across ages. The ends were cut back, 0 bases at V and 1 base at J, with 6 bases in the middle. This CDR3 comprises 13 residues. Germline CDR1 and CDR2: SQVTM and ANQGSEA. Alongside a J-beta primer mix, a sample-barcoded 5' primer served in a second PCR lasting about 7 to 12 cycles. TCRdb redid the calling of the 5' RACE reads with MiXCR, one entry per CDR3 protein. The data show around 1.5 million distinct CDR3 sequences, approximately 38% seen once. The rearrangement links TRBV29-1 to TRBJ1-1; D gene uncertain. Material for sequencing was blood. The TCR was taken from a woman aged 18-29 years in good health. The DNA for the CDR3 is TGCAGCGTTGAAGAGGAAGGGAACACTGAAGCTTTCTTT. Residues: CSVEEEGNTEAFF.